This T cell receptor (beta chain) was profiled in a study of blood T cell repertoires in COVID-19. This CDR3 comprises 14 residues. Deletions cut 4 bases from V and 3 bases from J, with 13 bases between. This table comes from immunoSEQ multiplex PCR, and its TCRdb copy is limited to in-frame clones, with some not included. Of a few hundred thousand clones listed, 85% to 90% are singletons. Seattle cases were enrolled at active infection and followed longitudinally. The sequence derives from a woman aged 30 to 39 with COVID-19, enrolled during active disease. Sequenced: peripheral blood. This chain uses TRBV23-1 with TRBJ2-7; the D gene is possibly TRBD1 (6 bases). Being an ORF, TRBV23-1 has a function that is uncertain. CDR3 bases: TGCGCCAGCAGTCCGCCTGACAGGATCTACGAGCAGTACTTC. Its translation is CASSPPDRIYEQYF.